This T cell receptor (beta chain) was obtained from a study of T cell responses to AZD1222 COVID-19 vaccine. Germline CDR1 MNHNS, CDR2 SASEGT. Trimming removed 3 bases at V and 7 bases at J, with 16 bases between. The CDR3 has 15 residues. Assay: immunoSEQ multiplex PCR; the TCRdb copy retains only in-frame clones and omits some. Altogether about 150,000 clones are present, 85% to 90% being singletons, with the ten largest covering 5.5%. The sequence came from an adult in good health. This chain connects TRBV6-1 to TRBJ1-5; unclear D gene. Sequenced here: peripheral blood, sampled on day 0 of MenACWY control vaccination. As DNA, the CDR3 is TGTGCCAGCAGTGACCCCACCAGGACCCTACAGCCCCAGCATTTT. Translated: CASSDPTRTLQPQHF.